These 5 T cell receptor beta chains came from one sample sequenced in a study of T-cell reconstitution after alpha-beta-depleted transplantation in children. Library preparation (for TCRbeta) was performed with unique molecular identifiers. TCRdb processed the PCR reads anew with MiXCR; each CDR3 protein has one entry. Here the sample spans roughly 590,000 distinct CDR3 sequences, about 15% being singletons. The sample in question was PBMCs from the stem cell graft donor, obtained from the stem cell graft. The receptors originated from a human donor who donated a stem cell graft to a child with acute myeloid leukemia.

The table lists this clonotype with many counts. The V gene is TRBV20-1, the J gene TRBJ1-5, with 7 positions matching TRBD1. Unmatched junction bases numbered 8, after V lost 5 bases and J lost 7 bases. There are 13 residues in the CDR3. The germline V gene encodes CDR1 DFQATT and CDR2 SNEGSKA (reference sequence). The CDR3 DNA is TGCAGTGCTCAAGACAGGGCCCACCAGCCCCAGCATTTT. Translating it yields CSAQDRAHQPQHF.

This clonotype was observed many times. The chain links TRBV24-1 to TRBJ2-3, with a weak D call TRBD2 (6 bases). Germline CDR1 is KGHDR and CDR2 is SFDVKD. CDR3 length: 14 amino acids. Trimming took 4 bases from V and 4 from J, leaving 11 bases between them. CDR3 region: CATSETSSADTQYF. CDR3 nucleotide sequence: TGTGCCACCAGTGAGACTAGTTCGGCAGATACGCAGTATTTT.

This clonotype was picked up a small number of times. The V gene is TRBV7-2, the J gene TRBJ1-4; no clear D. CDR1 is SGHTA, CDR2 FQGNSA, per germline. V was clipped by 1 base and J by 6 bases, with 12 bases between them. This CDR3 spans 15 amino acids. CDR3 region: CASSLVSGPDEKLFF. CDR3 in DNA: TGTGCCAGCAGCTTAGTTTCAGGACCAGATGAAAAACTGTTTTTT.

In its sample, this clonotype was seen many times. The chain carries TRBV5-1 and TRBJ1-2, with TRBD1 as a possible D gene (5 bases). CDR3 length: 14 residues. Trimming pared 1 base from V and 8 bases from J, leaving 15 bases between. Germline V lookup: CDR1 SGHRS, CDR2 YFSETQ. In nucleotides, the CDR3 is TGCGCCAGCAGCTTGTCCTCCAGGGATGGAGGCTACACCTTC. Translation gives CASSLSSRDGGYTF.

This clonotype was recorded once. V and J are TRBV27 and TRBJ2-7, with D perhaps assigned TRBD1 or TRBD2 (7 bases each). This CDR3 region has 12 residues. The V and J ends lost 8 bases and 6 bases respectively, with 14 bases between them. The germline gives CDR1 MNHEY, CDR2 SMNVEV (reference sequence). The CDR3 loop reads CASLSGGGEQYF. In nucleotides, the CDR3 is TGTGCCAGCTTATCAGGGGGGGGCGAGCAGTACTTC.